The clone carrying this T cell receptor (beta chain) has ten or more counts. Germline loops: CDR1 MNHNS, CDR2 SASEGT. V dropped 8 bases and J dropped 2 bases, with 3 bases sitting between them. This CDR3 contains 10 residues. The entry originates in a study of CD8 T cells in ankylosing spondylitis. One entry per CDR3 protein results from TCRdb running MiXCR on the 5' RACE reads. The sample lists around 250,000 distinct CDR3 sequences, more than 15% seen once, with roughly a third in the top ten. The sample consisted of blood, either unsorted or a sorted T cell fraction (not recorded which). This chain uses TRBV6-1 with TRBJ2-5; D is undetermined. This TCR derives from a male donor with ankylosing spondylitis or in good health (not recorded which). The CDR3 DNA reads TGTGCCAGCGAGCAAGAGACCCAGTACTTC. This encodes CASEQETQYF.